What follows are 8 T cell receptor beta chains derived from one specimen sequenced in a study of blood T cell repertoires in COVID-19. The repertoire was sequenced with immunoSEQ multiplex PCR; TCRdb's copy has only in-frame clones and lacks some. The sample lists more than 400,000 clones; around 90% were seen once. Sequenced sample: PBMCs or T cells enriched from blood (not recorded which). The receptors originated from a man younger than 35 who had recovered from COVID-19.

The CDR3 protein is CASSDPASAGVGYTF. The CDR3 DNA reads TGCGCCAGCAGTGATCCTGCCTCGGCAGGGGTCGGCTACACCTTC. The chain couples TRBV10-2 to TRBJ1-2; TRBD1 might be the D (6 bases). The CDR3 runs 15 residues. V dropped 3 bases and J dropped 8 bases, with 19 bases sitting between them. The V gene's germline CDR1 is WSHSY and CDR2 SAAADI.

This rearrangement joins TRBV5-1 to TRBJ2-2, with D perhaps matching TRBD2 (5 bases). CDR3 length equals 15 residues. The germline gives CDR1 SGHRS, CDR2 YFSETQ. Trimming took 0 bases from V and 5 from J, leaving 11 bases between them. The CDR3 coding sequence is TGCGCCAGCAGCTTGGATCCTAGCCAAACCGGGGAGCTGTTTTTT. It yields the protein CASSLDPSQTGELFF.

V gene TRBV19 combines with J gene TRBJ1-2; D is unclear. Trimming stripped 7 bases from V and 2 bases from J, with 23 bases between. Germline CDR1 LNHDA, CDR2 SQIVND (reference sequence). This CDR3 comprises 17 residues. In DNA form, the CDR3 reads TGTGCCAGTACCGCAATCTTGGGAGGGAACGGAAACTATGGCTACACCTTC. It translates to CASTAILGGNGNYGYTF. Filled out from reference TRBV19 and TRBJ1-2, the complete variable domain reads DGGITQSPKYLFRKEGQNVTLSCEQNLNHDAMYWYRQDPGQGLRLIYYSQIVNDFQKGDIAEGYSVSREKKESFPLTVTSAQKNPTAFYLCASTAILGGNGNYGYTFGSGTRLTVV.

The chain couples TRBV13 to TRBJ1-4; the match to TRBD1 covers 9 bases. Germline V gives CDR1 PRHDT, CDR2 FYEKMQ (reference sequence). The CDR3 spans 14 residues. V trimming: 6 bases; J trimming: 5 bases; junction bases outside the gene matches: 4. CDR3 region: CASRKTGGNEKLFF. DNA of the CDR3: TGTGCCAGCAGGAAGACAGGGGGGAATGAAAAACTGTTTTTT. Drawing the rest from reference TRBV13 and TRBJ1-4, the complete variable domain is AAGVIQSPRHLIKEKRETATLKCYPIPRHDTVYWYQQGPGQDPQFLISFYEKMQSDKGSIPDRFSAQQFSDYHSELNMSSLELGDSALYFCASRKTGGNEKLFFGSGTQLSVL.

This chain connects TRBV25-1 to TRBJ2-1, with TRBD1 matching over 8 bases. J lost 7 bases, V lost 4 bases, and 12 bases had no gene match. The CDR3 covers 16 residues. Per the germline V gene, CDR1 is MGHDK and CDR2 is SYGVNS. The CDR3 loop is CASSVDRDRMWNEQFF. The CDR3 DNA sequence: TGTGCCAGCAGTGTGGACCGGGACAGGATGTGGAATGAGCAGTTCTTC.

This CDR3 reads CSVEDGGRGMNTEAFF. In DNA form, the CDR3 reads TGCAGCGTTGAAGACGGGGGGCGCGGCATGAACACTGAAGCTTTCTTT. The chain recombines TRBV29-1 with TRBJ1-1, with a possible D match to TRBD1 (6 bases). This CDR3 is built from 16 residues. Germline V gene lookup returns CDR1 SQVTM and CDR2 ANQGSEA. V was cut by 0 bases and J by 0 bases, with 14 bases left in between.

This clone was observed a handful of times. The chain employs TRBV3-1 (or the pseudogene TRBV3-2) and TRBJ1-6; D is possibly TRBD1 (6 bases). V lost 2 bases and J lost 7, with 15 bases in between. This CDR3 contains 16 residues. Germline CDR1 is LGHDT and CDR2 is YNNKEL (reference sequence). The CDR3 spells CASSQPPGRGNSPLHF. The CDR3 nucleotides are TGTGCCAGCAGCCAACCCCCCGGCAGGGGCAATTCACCCCTCCACTTT.

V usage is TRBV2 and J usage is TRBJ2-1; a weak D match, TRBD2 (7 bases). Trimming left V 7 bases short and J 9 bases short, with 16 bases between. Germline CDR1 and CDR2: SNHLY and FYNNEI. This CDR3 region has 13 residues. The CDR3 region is CASKGRGNGEQFF. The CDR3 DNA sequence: TGTGCCAGCAAGGGGAGGGGGAACGGTGAGCAGTTCTTC.